These 20 T cell receptor beta chains came from one sample sequenced in a study of cytomegalovirus exposure and HLA in healthy donors. Amplification used 60 Vbeta primers and 13 Jbeta primers. Measured with immunoSEQ multiplex PCR; TCRdb has only the in-frame clones, and not every one. The sample contains under 200,000 clones, roughly four fifths of which appear only once. Sequenced material: PBMCs. The origin of the receptors is a woman aged 45-65 years in good health and CMV-seronegative.

This chain joins TRBV5-4 and TRBJ2-1; D not certain. The germline V and J ends were trimmed by 7 bases and 1 base, with 12 bases remaining between them. Germline CDR1 SGHNT, CDR2 YYREEE (reference sequence). This CDR3 comprises 14 residues. CDR3 region: CASLLRRSYNEQFF. The CDR3 coding sequence is TGTGCCAGCCTGCTCCGTCGGTCCTACAATGAGCAGTTCTTC.

The chain combines TRBV19 with TRBJ2-2; TRBD2 matches 9 bases. Germline loops: CDR1 LNHDA, CDR2 SQIVND (reference sequence). This CDR3 has 14 residues. J gave up 4 bases and V 4 bases, and 1 base lay outside the gene matches. DNA for the CDR3: TGTGCCAGTAGTAGCGGGGGGGGCACCGGGGAGCTGTTTTTT. It is translated as CASSSGGGTGELFF.

V gene TRBV6-5 combines with J gene TRBJ2-7; D gene uncertain. From germline, CDR1 is MNHEY and CDR2 SVGAGI. This CDR3 spans 12 amino acids. V lost 0 bases, J lost 5 bases, and 5 bases lay in between. The CDR3 DNA is TGTGCCAGCAGTTACTCCCGGGACGAGCAGTACTTC. Protein: CASSYSRDEQYF.

V gene TRBV6-1 combines with J gene TRBJ1-1; D gene unclear. The V end was cut by 7 bases, the J end by 0 bases, with 9 bases between. Germline CDR1 and CDR2: MNHNS and SASEGT. The CDR3 covers 13 residues. The CDR3 coding sequence is TGTGCCAGCACTGAGAGTTTGAACACTGAAGCTTTCTTT. Encoded protein: CASTESLNTEAFF.

Regarding this clone: Distinct nucleotide sequences in the sample also encode this CDR3. The chain has TRBV29-1 and TRBJ1-1; 8 bases line up with TRBD1. Losses at the gene ends were 6 bases for V and 4 bases for J; bases not matched to a gene: 4. The germline V gene encodes CDR1 SQVTM and CDR2 ANQGSEA. This CDR3 is built from 12 residues. CDR3 sequence reads: CSVPGGGTEAFF. CDR3 bases: TGCAGCGTCCCAGGGGGCGGCACTGAAGCTTTCTTT.

This chain connects TRBV11-2 to TRBJ1-2; no clear D. The V end was cut by 5 bases, the J end by 8 bases, with 24 bases between. CDR1 is SGHAT, CDR2 FQNNGV, per germline. CDR3 length equals 16 residues. The CDR3 reads CASSAPIRTIPGGYTF. The CDR3 bases are TGTGCCAGCAGCGCCCCAATCAGGACTATACCTGGGGGCTACACCTTC.

CDR3 in DNA: TGTGCCGGCACCTCAGGGCCGGTATCCTACGAGCAGTACTTC. Amino acids: CAGTSGPVSYEQYF. The V gene is TRBV2, the J gene TRBJ2-7; tentative D call: TRBD1 (5 bases). From germline, CDR1 is SNHLY and CDR2 FYNNEI. The CDR3 spans 14 residues. V was pared by 11 bases and J by 1 base, with 18 bases between.

In regard to this clone: Germline and junction disagree at one end, which may indicate a read error. The V call is TRBV6-5, the J call TRBJ2-6; D is possibly TRBD1 (5 bases). This CDR3 region has 15 residues. CDR1 and CDR2 (germline): MNHEY, SVGAGI. CDR3 sequence reads: CASRRQNSGANGLTF. The CDR3, as DNA: TGTGCCAGCAGACGACAGAACTCTGGGGCCAACGGCCTGACTTTC.

This clone was detected a few times. The chain couples TRBV2 to TRBJ1-4; 8 bases agree with TRBD1. CDR3 length: 14 residues. V dropped 7 bases and J dropped 7; count of bases not matched to a gene: 8. Germline V gene data show CDR1 as SNHLY and CDR2 as FYNNEI. The CDR3 spells CASTMQGASEKLFF. For the CDR3, the DNA is TGTGCCAGCACCATGCAGGGGGCAAGTGAAAAACTGTTTTTT.

This clone was detected a few times. The chain is built from TRBV2 and TRBJ2-1; D is perhaps TRBD1 (5 bases). Per germline, CDR1 SNHLY and CDR2 FYNNEI. The length of the CDR3 is 16 residues. V lost 3 bases, J lost 1 base, and 13 bases lay in between. The CDR3 DNA reads as TGTGCCAGCAGTGATTCAGGGTCTCCATCCTACAATGAGCAGTTCTTC. The encoded protein is CASSDSGSPSYNEQFF.

The genes are TRBV18 and TRBJ2-3; 10 bases fit TRBD2. Germline CDR1 reads KGHSH; CDR2 reads LQKENI. This CDR3 comprises 17 residues. With 1 base clipped from V and 6 bases from J, the junction kept 10 bases outside the gene matches. In DNA, the CDR3 is TGTGCCAGCTCACCACGTCTGAGCGGGGGGGGGCCCGATACGCAGTATTTT. It specifies CASSPRLSGGGPDTQYF.

V gene TRBV28 combines with J gene TRBJ1-1; D unresolved. The CDR3 is made up of 14 amino acids. V lost 3 bases and J lost 3, with 11 bases in between. Germline CDR1 MDHEN, CDR2 SYDVKM. This CDR3 reads CASSFRVSDTEAFF. DNA of the CDR3: TGTGCCAGCAGTTTCCGGGTCTCGGACACTGAAGCTTTCTTT. Variable domain in full (rest from reference TRBV28 and TRBJ1-1): DVKVTQSSRYLVKRTGEKVFLECVQDMDHENMFWYRQDPGLGLRLIYFSYDVKMKEKGDIPEGYSVSREKKERFSLILESASTNQTSMYLCASSFRVSDTEAFFGQGTRLTVV.

This sequence joins TRBV19 and TRBJ1-4, with TRBD1 matching 10 bases. The CDR3 is 15 residues long. CDR1 and CDR2 (germline): LNHDA, SQIVND (reference sequence). The V and J ends lost 4 bases and 4 bases, in that order; junction bases with no gene match: 3. The CDR3 loop is CASSTGQGGNEKLFF. In DNA form, the CDR3 reads TGTGCCAGTAGTACCGGACAGGGGGGTAATGAAAAACTGTTTTTT.

V usage is TRBV6-1 and J usage is TRBJ2-1, with D possibly being TRBD1 (5 bases). CDR1 and CDR2 from the germline V gene are MNHNS and SASEGT. V gave up 2 bases and J gave up 10 bases, with 15 bases separating them. The CDR3 contains 14 residues. CDR3 sequence reads: CASSELTDPREQFF. CDR3 coding DNA: TGTGCCAGCAGTGAACTGACAGACCCTCGGGAGCAGTTCTTC.

J is TRBJ1-4 and V is TRBV25-1; D is possibly TRBD1 (5 bases). The CDR3 loop spans 14 amino acids. In germline, CDR1 is MGHDK, CDR2 SYGVNS. Trimming removed 2 bases at V and 8 bases at J, with 12 bases between. The CDR3 region is CASSEPGDREKLFF. The CDR3 nucleotides read TGTGCCAGCAGTGAACCGGGGGATCGGGAAAAACTGTTTTTT.

V usage is TRBV27 and J usage is TRBJ2-3; weak D call: TRBD2 (6 bases). The CDR3 has 11 residues. Trimming cost V 3 bases and J 8 bases, with 6 bases left between them. Germline V gene data show CDR1 as MNHEY and CDR2 as SMNVEV (reference sequence). The CDR3 here is CASSLGGTQYF. CDR3 bases: TGTGCCAGCAGTTTGGGGGGTACGCAGTATTTT.

This chain connects TRBV15 to TRBJ1-4; D is undetermined. The CDR3 runs 15 residues. V was clipped by 0 bases and J by 5 bases, with 10 bases between them. Germline V gene data show CDR1 as LNHNV and CDR2 as YYDKDF (reference sequence). CDR3 amino acids: CATSRDLLQNEKLFF. In DNA form, the CDR3 reads TGTGCCACCAGCAGAGATCTCTTACAGAATGAAAAACTGTTTTTT.

This chain links TRBV5-1 with TRBJ1-4; D remains ambiguous. This CDR3 is 14 amino acids long. V was trimmed by 2 bases and J by 3 bases, leaving 8 bases between them. CDR1 is SGHRS, CDR2 YFSETQ, per germline. This CDR3 is CASSFGGANEKLFF. The CDR3 DNA reads TGCGCCAGCAGCTTTGGCGGGGCTAATGAAAAACTGTTTTTT.

The chain recombines TRBV12-1 with TRBJ1-5. TRBV12-1 is termed a pseudogene. The CDR3 is 15 residues long. For the CDR3, the DNA is TGTGCCAGCACCTACGGGAGTACCACGGGCCAGCCCCAGCATTTT. Its translation: CASTYGSTTGQPQHF.

The chain has TRBV11-2 and TRBJ2-1; D possibly corresponds to TRBD2 (5 bases). The CDR3 length is 18 residues. The V gene's germline CDR1 is SGHAT and CDR2 FQNNGV. V was cut by 4 bases and J by 2 bases, with 21 bases left in between. The CDR3 spells CASSWFEHGKGTYNEQFF. DNA of the CDR3: TGTGCCAGCAGCTGGTTCGAACACGGGAAAGGAACCTACAATGAGCAGTTCTTC.